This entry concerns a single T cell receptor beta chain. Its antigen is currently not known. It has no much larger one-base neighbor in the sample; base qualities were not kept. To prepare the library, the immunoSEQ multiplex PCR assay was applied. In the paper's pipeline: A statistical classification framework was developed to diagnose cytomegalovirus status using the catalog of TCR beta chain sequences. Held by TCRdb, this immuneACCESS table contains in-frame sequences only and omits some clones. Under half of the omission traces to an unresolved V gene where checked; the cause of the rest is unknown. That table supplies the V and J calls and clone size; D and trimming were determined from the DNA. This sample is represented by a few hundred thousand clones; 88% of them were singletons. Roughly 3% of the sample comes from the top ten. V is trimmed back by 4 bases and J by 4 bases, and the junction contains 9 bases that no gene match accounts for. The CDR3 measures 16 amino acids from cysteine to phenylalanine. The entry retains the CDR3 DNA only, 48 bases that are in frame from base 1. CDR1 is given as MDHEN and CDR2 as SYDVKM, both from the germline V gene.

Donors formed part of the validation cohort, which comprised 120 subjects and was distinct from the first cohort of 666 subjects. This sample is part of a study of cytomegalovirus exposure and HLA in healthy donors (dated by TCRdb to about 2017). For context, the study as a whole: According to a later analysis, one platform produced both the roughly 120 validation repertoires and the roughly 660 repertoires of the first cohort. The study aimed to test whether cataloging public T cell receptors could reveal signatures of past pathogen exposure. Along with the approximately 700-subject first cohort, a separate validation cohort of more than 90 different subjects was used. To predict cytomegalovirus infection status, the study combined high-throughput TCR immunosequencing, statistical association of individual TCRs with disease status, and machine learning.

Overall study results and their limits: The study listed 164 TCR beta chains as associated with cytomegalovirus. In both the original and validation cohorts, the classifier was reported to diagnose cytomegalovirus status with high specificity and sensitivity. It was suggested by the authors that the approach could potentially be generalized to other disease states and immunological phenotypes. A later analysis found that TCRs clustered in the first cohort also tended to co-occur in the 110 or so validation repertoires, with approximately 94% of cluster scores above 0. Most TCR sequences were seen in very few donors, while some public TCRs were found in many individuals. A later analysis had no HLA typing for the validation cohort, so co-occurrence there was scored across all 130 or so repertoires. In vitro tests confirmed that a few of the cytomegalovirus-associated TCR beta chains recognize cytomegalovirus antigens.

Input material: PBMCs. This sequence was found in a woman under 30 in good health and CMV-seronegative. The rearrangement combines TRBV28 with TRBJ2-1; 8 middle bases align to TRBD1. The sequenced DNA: TGTGCCAGCAGTTCTGAATTGGACAGGGATTACAATGAGCAGTTCTTC. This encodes CASSSELDRDYNEQFF. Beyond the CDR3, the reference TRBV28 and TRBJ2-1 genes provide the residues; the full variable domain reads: DVKVTQSSRYLVKRTGEKVFLECVQDMDHENMFWYRQDPGLGLRLIYFSYDVKMKEKGDIPEGYSVSREKKERFSLILESASTNQTSMYLCASSSELDRDYNEQFFGPGTRLTVL.